The present entry profiles one T cell receptor (beta chain) with its context. What antigen it recognizes has not been identified. Base-call qualities are not available, and no considerably larger clone is one nucleotide away. Trimming removed 4 bases from V and 1 base from J, leaving 8 bases between the germline ends. Reading the germline V gene gives CDR1 SGDLS and CDR2 YYNGEE. The CDR3 sequence holds 13 residues, the cysteine and phenylalanine included. CDR3 DNA is the only sequence kept; it has 39 bases, read in frame from the first base. This entry is derived from a study of Tregs in tolerant kidney transplant recipients (dated by TCRdb to the late 2010s). About the investigation overall: TCRbeta sequencing was used in the study to identify donor-specific regulatory T cells before combined kidney and bone marrow transplantation, and the identified cells were then tracked after transplant. In a few healthy controls, several methods of expanding Tregs specific for an allogeneic donor were compared by TCRbeta repertoire sequencing.

Unstimulated Tregs (CD4+CD25+CD127-), CD4+ non-Tregs (CD4+CD25-), CD4 and CD8 cells were FACS-sorted from thawed PBMCs. Healthy control blood came either as purchased buffy coats or from healthy volunteers. Healthy control blood was processed by Ficoll density gradient to PBMCs and cryopreserved; patient PBMCs were collected before and after transplant. Genomic DNA was extracted from sorted cells with the QIAGEN DNeasy Blood and Tissue Kit for TCRbeta CDR3 sequencing. High-throughput TCRbeta CDR3 sequencing, including PCR amplification with bias correction and internal controls, was performed commercially through immunoSEQ. In the paper's pipeline: Unique productive TCRbeta sequences were defined by CDR3 nucleotide sequence when primers matched and otherwise by CDR3 amino acid sequence together with Vbeta and Jbeta genes. To correct sorting error, sequences shared between sorted populations at a frequency ratio of 2:1 or less were removed; the rest were assigned to the higher population. Sequences were defined as donor-reactive when expanded at least 5-fold in CFSE-low cells versus unstimulated cells and present at a frequency of at least 0.01% in CFSE-low cells. Repertoire divergence was quantified by Jensen-Shannon divergence calculated from the top 100 TCRbeta sequences ranked by frequency. For any sample with multiple sequencing runs, sorting error was corrected in each run separately before the runs were pooled. In TCRdb, the immuneACCESS table is reduced to in-frame sequences with V and J assigned. These tables do not hold every clone; where another copy was compared, an unresolved V gene accounts for under half, and the others remain unexplained. The V and J calls and clone size were taken over from that table, and D and trimming were inferred from the DNA. A total of over 55,000 clones appear in this sample, around 88% of them only once. Approximately 4.7% of the sample lies in the top ten.

Paper-wide results and their limitations: Biological reproducibility was not directly assessed, although technical replication error appeared to be minimal. Because only a small number of patients were included, the study had limitations, and the results will need to be validated in larger populations as well as under other immunosuppression protocols. Expanding Tregs with activated donor B cells appeared to identify the most biologically relevant and donor-specific TCRbeta repertoire.

This receptor was obtained from a human donor in good health. Input material: CD4+ T cells from blood. The V and J genes are TRBV9 and TRBJ1-1, with the D segment identity uncertain. The DNA sequence is as follows: TGTGCCAGCAGCCGTCGACAGAACACTGAAGCTTTCTTT. This is translated as CASSRRQNTEAFF.